Presented here are 18 T cell receptor beta chains from one specimen sequenced in a study of Graves' ophthalmopathy and Graves' hyperthyroidism. The sequenced template was RNA, covering the TCR beta CDR3 region. RT-PCR with HTBI primers came first, then second-round multiplex PCR. TCRdb re-analysed the multiplex PCR reads in MiXCR, keeping a single row per CDR3 protein. The sample holds a few hundred thousand distinct CDR3 sequences; over 15% are singletons and the top ten take about 7%. The specimen sequenced was peripheral blood. Receptors were obtained from a woman aged 18-29 years with stable Graves' hyperthyroidism.

There are many counts of this clonotype. The V and J genes are TRBV2 and TRBJ1-2; 7 bases are shared with TRBD1. The trim removed 3 bases at V and 7 bases at J, leaving 8 bases unmatched. Germline V gives CDR1 SNHLY, CDR2 FYNNEI. This CDR3 comprises 14 residues. This chain's CDR3 is CASSDGQGGSGYTF. CDR3 DNA: TGTGCCAGCAGTGACGGGCAGGGGGGCAGTGGCTACACCTTC.

This clonotype was detected ten times or more. The chain uses TRBV6-1 and TRBJ1-5; D may be TRBD1 (6 bases). V was shortened by 5 bases and J by 5 bases, with 13 bases between the two germline ends. Per germline, CDR1 MNHNS and CDR2 SASEGT. There are 14 residues in the CDR3. CDR3: CASSRTGYYQPQHF. The CDR3 DNA reads TGTGCCAGCAGTCGTACAGGGTATTATCAGCCCCAGCATTTT.

This clonotype was recorded many times. This rearrangement joins TRBV7-8 to TRBJ2-4, with a possible D match to TRBD1 (6 bases). The CDR3 sequence is 17 residues long. V shed 1 base and J shed 3 bases, with 16 bases lying between them. The germline CDR1 and CDR2 sequences are SGHVS and FQNEAQ. The CDR3 protein is CASSLVAGVEDKNIQYF. The CDR3 region has the DNA TGTGCCAGCAGCTTAGTTGCAGGGGTGGAGGACAAAAACATTCAGTACTTC.

In its sample, this clonotype was seen many times. The chain is built from TRBV19 and TRBJ1-2; 7 nucleotides align to TRBD1. The germline gives CDR1 LNHDA, CDR2 SQIVND (reference sequence). This CDR3 has 13 amino acids. V was pared by 11 bases and J by 3 bases, with 9 bases of the junction left unmatched. The CDR3 DNA follows: TGTGCCGGGGACAGACAGGAGCACTATGGCTACACCTTC. Its translation: CAGDRQEHYGYTF.

This clonotype has only a few counts. The chain has TRBV25-1 and TRBJ1-1; D call uncertain. The V and J ends lost 4 bases and 4 bases respectively, with 10 bases between them. Germline V gives CDR1 MGHDK, CDR2 SYGVNS. This CDR3 spans 13 amino acids. CDR3 in amino acids: CASSGVSGTEAFF. CDR3 nucleotides: TGTGCCAGCAGTGGTGTGTCGGGCACTGAAGCTTTCTTT.

This chain uses TRBV7-9 with TRBJ2-7, with D possibly matching TRBD2 (7 bases). CDR1 SEHNR and CDR2 FQNEAQ come from the germline V gene (reference sequence). CDR3 length: 14 amino acids. Trimming shortened V by 4 bases and J by 4 bases, and 14 bases separated the two germline ends. CDR3 nucleotides: TGTGCCAGCAGCTCTTGGGAGGGGGGTTACGAGCAGTACTTC. It encodes CASSSWEGGYEQYF.

This clonotype was observed many times. The V and J genes are TRBV7-6 and TRBJ2-7, with 11 bases matching TRBD1. The CDR3 consists of 15 residues. Germline lookup yields CDR1 SGHVS and CDR2 FNYEAQ. V lost 5 bases to trimming and J lost 2 bases; unmatched junction nucleotides: 5. The CDR3: CASSVGQGDAYEQYF. Written as DNA, the CDR3 is TGTGCCAGCAGCGTGGGACAGGGGGACGCCTACGAGCAGTACTTC.

This clonotype was recorded many times. This chain uses TRBV10-3 with TRBJ1-2; D remains ambiguous. This CDR3 is 13 amino acids long. CDR1 ENHRY and CDR2 SYGVKD come from the germline V gene. V lost 2 bases and J lost 2, with 6 bases in between. CDR3 nucleotides: TGTGCCATCAGTGAGCAGGACAACTATGGCTACACCTTC. It specifies CAISEQDNYGYTF.

This clonotype was counted ten times or more. The chain carries TRBV12-3 or TRBV12-4 and TRBJ2-5, with D perhaps matching TRBD2 (6 bases). The CDR3 length is 18 residues. Trimming pared 2 bases from V and 4 bases from J, leaving 23 bases between. This chain's CDR3 is CASSLTPRDIWARETQYF. In DNA form, the CDR3 reads TGTGCCAGCAGTTTAACCCCGCGGGATATCTGGGCCCGAGAGACCCAGTACTTC.

The V and J genes are TRBV28 and TRBJ1-1, with a possible D match to TRBD1 (6 bases). The CDR3 is 14 amino acids. Germline V gene lookup returns CDR1 MDHEN and CDR2 SYDVKM. V gave up 6 bases and J gave up 1 base, with 12 bases separating them. The CDR3 DNA reads TGTGCCAGCAGAATCCCGGGACAGAACACTGAAGCTTTCTTT. It codes for CASRIPGQNTEAFF. The complete variable domain, with remaining parts taken from reference TRBV28 and TRBJ1-1, reads DVKVTQSSRYLVKRTGEKVFLECVQDMDHENMFWYRQDPGLGLRLIYFSYDVKMKEKGDIPEGYSVSREKKERFSLILESASTNQTSMYLCASRIPGQNTEAFFGQGTRLTVV.

Concerning this clonotype itself: A single base separates this from a much larger clone, so it may be a read error. The chain combines TRBV12-3 or TRBV12-4 with TRBJ1-5, with D tentatively TRBD1 (5 bases). The CDR3 is 15 amino acids. The CDR3 sequence: CASRYSGSLNEPQHF. CDR3 nucleotides: TGTGCCAGCAGATATTCAGGGAGCCTCAATGAGCCCCAGCATTTT.

Turning to this clonotype: This may arise from a read error, as a much more abundant clone is one base away. The chain has TRBV20-1 and TRBJ1-2; D gene unclear. This CDR3 is built from 13 residues. Germline V gene lookup returns CDR1 DFQATT and CDR2 SNEGSKA (reference sequence). CDR3 amino acids: CSARDPYGYGYSF. The CDR3 region has the DNA TGCAGTGCTAGAGATCCCTACGGCTATGGCTACAGCTTC.

This clonotype was counted at least ten times. V and J are TRBV6-1 and TRBJ1-1; D remains unclear. The V and J ends lost 7 bases and 6 bases respectively, with 18 bases between them. The CDR3 spans 14 residues. CDR1 and CDR2 (germline): MNHNS, SASEGT. The CDR3 here is CASTQPGGIPEAFF. The CDR3 coding sequence is TGTGCCAGCACCCAACCGGGTGGAATCCCTGAAGCTTTCTTT.

This clonotype occurred many times. The genes are TRBV20-1 and TRBJ2-7; D unresolved. The CDR3 consists of 10 residues. The germline V and J ends were trimmed by 6 bases and 7 bases, with 10 bases remaining between them. Per germline, CDR1 DFQATT and CDR2 SNEGSKA (reference sequence). The CDR3 spells CSALLGEQYF. The CDR3, as DNA: TGCAGTGCCCTACTCGGGGAGCAGTACTTC.

This clonotype was detected ten times or more. The J gene is TRBJ1-5, the V gene TRBV15; D possibly corresponds to TRBD1 (5 bases). The CDR3 sequence is 19 residues long. The germline CDR1 and CDR2 sequences are LNHNV and YYDKDF (reference sequence). V lost 5 bases, J lost 3 bases, and 26 bases lay in between. The DNA of the CDR3 is TGTGCCACCAGCCGCACCGGGACGGGAGTATTTAGCCTCAATCAGCCCCAGCATTTT. Translating it yields CATSRTGTGVFSLNQPQHF.

This clonotype turned up a few times. The chain employs TRBV7-9 and TRBJ1-1, with 12 bases identical to TRBD1. CDR3 length: 14 amino acids. J gave up 10 bases and V 4 bases, and 7 bases lay outside the gene matches. Germline CDR1 is SEHNR and CDR2 is FQNEAQ (reference sequence). The CDR3 bases are TGTGCCAGCAGCTCCCCTCCGGGACAGGGGGCAGCTTTCTTT. Its protein is CASSSPPGQGAAFF.

At least ten counts were recorded for this clonotype. J is TRBJ2-7 and V is TRBV24-1; 8 positions agree with TRBD1. This CDR3 is 12 amino acids long. Trimming took 7 bases from V and 7 from J; bases not matched to a gene: 5. Looked up from germline, CDR1 is KGHDR and CDR2 is SFDVKD. CDR3 sequence (DNA): TGTGCCACCAGCTCGACAGGGGTTGAGCAGTACTTC. Protein product: CATSSTGVEQYF.

This clonotype has more than one count but fewer than ten. V usage is TRBV5-1 and J usage is TRBJ2-3; 7 nucleotides line up with TRBD1. J lost 1 base, V lost 4 bases, and 6 bases had no gene match. Germline V gene lookup returns CDR1 SGHRS and CDR2 YFSETQ. The CDR3 sequence is 15 residues long. This CDR3 is CASSPQQGRTDTQYF. The CDR3 DNA reads as TGCGCCAGCAGCCCCCAACAGGGGCGCACAGATACGCAGTATTTT.